One TCR beta chain is described in this entry. Its antigen is currently unknown. A second PCR, run for roughly 7 to 12 cycles, used a sample-barcoded 5' primer plus a J-beta primer mix. TCRdb fed the 5' RACE reads into MiXCR, producing one record per CDR3 protein. The sample lists about 1.6 million distinct CDR3 sequences, around 35% occurring once. This CDR3 is built from 15 residues. The V gene end was trimmed by 6 bases and the J gene end by 4 bases; junction bases not matched to a gene: 8. CDR1 is MNHEY and CDR2 is SVGAGI in the germline V gene. This specimen comes from a study of blood T cells in healthy people across ages. Regarding the study as a whole: CMV infection status of these donors was not known.

The rearrangement uses TRBV6-5 and TRBJ2-1; 8 bases agree with TRBD2. The TCR originated in a woman in her twenties or thirties in good health. Specimen: blood. Here the CDR3 reads CASSNEAGAYNEQFF. The CDR3 region has the DNA TGTGCCAGCAGCAACGAAGCGGGGGCTTACAATGAGCAGTTCTTC.